Sequencing of this T cell receptor (beta chain) was carried out in a study of T cell repertoires in cytomegalovirus infection. TCRdb reprocessed the reads via MiXCR and lists one record per CDR3 protein. This table holds approximately 140,000 distinct CDR3 sequences, approximately 9.2% found once. This clonotype was recorded many times. CDR3 length: 15 residues. The V end lost 0 bases, the J end lost 0 bases, and 6 bases lay between the germline ends. Germline-derived CDR1 and CDR2 are LGHDT and YNNKEL (reference sequence). The sample taken for sequencing was PBMCs. This rearrangement joins TRBV3-1 to TRBJ2-1, with unresolved D. The sequence derives from a human donor in good health (CMV status not recorded). Some clones in this sample may be carry-over from other donors' samples. CDR3 sequence: CASSQEAYSYNEQFF. The CDR3 DNA reads TGTGCCAGCAGCCAAGAAGCTTACTCCTACAATGAGCAGTTCTTC.